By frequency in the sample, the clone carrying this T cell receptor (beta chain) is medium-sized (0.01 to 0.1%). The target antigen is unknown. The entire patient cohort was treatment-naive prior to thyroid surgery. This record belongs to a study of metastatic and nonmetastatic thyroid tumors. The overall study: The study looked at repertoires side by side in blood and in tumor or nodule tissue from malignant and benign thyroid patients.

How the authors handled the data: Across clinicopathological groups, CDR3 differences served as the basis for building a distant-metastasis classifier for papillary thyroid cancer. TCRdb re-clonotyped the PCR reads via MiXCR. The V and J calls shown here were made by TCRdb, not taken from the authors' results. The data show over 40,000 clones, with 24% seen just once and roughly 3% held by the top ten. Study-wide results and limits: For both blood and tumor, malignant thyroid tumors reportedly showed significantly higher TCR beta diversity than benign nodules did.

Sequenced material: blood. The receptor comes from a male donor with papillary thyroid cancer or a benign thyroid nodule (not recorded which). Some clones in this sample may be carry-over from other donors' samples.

CDR3 protein: CASSKGTSGSYEQYF. CDR3 bases: TGTGCCAGCAGTAAAGGGACTAGCGGGAGCTACGAGCAGTACTTC. This chain uses TRBV28 with TRBJ2-7, with 14 bases matching TRBD2. V was clipped by 5 bases and J by 3 bases; unmatched bases: 3. Germline V gene lookup returns CDR1 MDHEN and CDR2 SYDVKM. The CDR3 extends over 15 amino acids.